This TCR beta chain was retrieved from a study of blood T cells in healthy people across ages. In regard to this clonotype: Compared with germline, one end of the junction differs, possibly owing to a read error.

With a J-beta primer mix and a sample-barcoded 5' primer, a second PCR ran roughly 6 to 11 cycles. TCRdb re-analysed the 5' RACE reads in MiXCR, keeping a single row per CDR3 protein. The sample holds hundreds of thousands of distinct CDR3 sequences, around 25% seen once. Each sample yielded at least 5 micrograms of PBMC total RNA. The data also belong to a second study, concerning T cells of mothers and their children. That study reports: A primer called M1S, used in the second PCR, added sample barcodes and 2-4 random nucleotides. TCR recombination output is shaped by thymic selection similarly in related and unrelated pairs. T cell clones that were persistent and microchimeric went undetected.

This clonotype was sampled from a boy aged 5-17 years in good health. The sample taken for sequencing was blood.

CDR3 sequence: CASSYDRRSYF. DNA of the CDR3: TGTGCCAGCAGTTACGATCGTCGTAGCTACTTC. This chain uses TRBV6-5 with TRBJ1-2; D call uncertain. The germline V gene encodes CDR1 MNHEY and CDR2 SVGAGI. This CDR3 is built from 11 residues.